The next 27 T cell receptor beta chains were all read from a single sample in a study of T cells after yellow fever vaccination. Each CDR3 protein is one row after TCRdb ran MiXCR on the 5' RACE reads. The sample shows 400,000 to 650,000 distinct CDR3 sequences, about a fifth of them seen only once. The sample here was PBMCs, taken about 21 days after the first yellow fever vaccination. These receptors were taken from a man between 18 and 35 years old who received the YFV17D yellow fever vaccine.

A few counts support this clonotype. The chain combines TRBV3-1 with TRBJ2-1; either TRBD1 or TRBD2 may supply D (5 bases each). The CDR3 contains 13 residues. CDR1 LGHDT and CDR2 YNNKEL come from the germline V gene (reference sequence). V lost 4 bases and J 9 bases, leaving 13 bases between the germline ends. CDR3 in DNA: TGTGCCAGCAGCCTGGGAGAGGGGCTTGAGCAGTTCTTC. This encodes CASSLGEGLEQFF.

The chain uses TRBV6-5 and TRBJ2-7; D might be TRBD1 (6 bases). The CDR3 spans 15 residues. V shed 5 bases and J shed 3 bases, with 17 bases lying between them. Germline CDR1 MNHEY, CDR2 SVGAGI. The CDR3 here is CASSNRDIQGYEQYF. The CDR3 nucleotides are TGTGCCAGCAGTAACCGGGACATTCAAGGCTACGAGCAGTACTTC.

The chain carries TRBV5-6 and TRBJ2-1; 10 bases fit TRBD1. Germline CDR1 and CDR2: SGHDT and YYEEEE. The CDR3 totals 17 residues. With 3 bases clipped from V and 5 bases from J, the junction kept 11 bases outside the gene matches. The CDR3 DNA sequence: TGTGCCAGCAGCTCCGGTCCCGGGACAGGGGAAAACAATGAGCAGTTCTTC. Translating it yields CASSSGPGTGENNEQFF. The full variable domain, with the rest looked up from reference TRBV5-6 and TRBJ2-1, is DAGVTQSPTHLIKTRGQQVTLRCSPKSGHDTVSWYQQALGQGPQFIFQYYEEEERQRGNFPDRFSGHQFPNYSSELNVNALLLGDSALYLCASSSGPGTGENNEQFFGPGTRLTVL.

The rearrangement links TRBV6-1 to TRBJ2-1, with D possibly being TRBD1 or TRBD2 (5 bases each). Trimming removed 3 bases from V and 9 bases from J, with 15 bases in between. The CDR3 totals 14 residues. The germline CDR1 and CDR2 sequences are MNHNS and SASEGT. The CDR3 here is CASSEQGSGGEQFF. The CDR3 DNA reads as TGTGCCAGCAGTGAGCAGGGTTCTGGGGGTGAGCAGTTCTTC.

The V call is TRBV11-2, the J call TRBJ2-1; D is unclear. V gave up 2 bases and J gave up 4 bases, with 9 bases separating them. The CDR3 loop spans 14 amino acids. The germline V gene has CDR1 SGHAT and CDR2 FQNNGV. The CDR3 coding sequence is TGTGCCAGCAGCTTAAGACGAGCGTACAATGAGCAGTTCTTC. It yields the protein CASSLRRAYNEQFF.

This clonotype came up many times. The rearrangement joins TRBV14 to TRBJ1-2; a possible D gene is TRBD1 (6 bases). Trimming stripped 5 bases from V and 2 bases from J, with 12 bases between. CDR1 SGHDN and CDR2 FVKESK come from the germline V gene. The CDR3 is 14 residues long. The CDR3 sequence is CASSGTDRNYGYTF. The CDR3, as DNA: TGTGCCAGCAGCGGAACGGACAGAAACTATGGCTACACCTTC.

The chain has TRBV2 and TRBJ2-1; 9 nucleotides agree with TRBD2. The CDR3 has 17 residues. Losses at the gene ends were 1 base for V and 6 bases for J; bases not matched to a gene: 10. In germline, CDR1 is SNHLY, CDR2 FYNNEI. The CDR3 DNA reads as TGTGCCAGCAGTGAAGTTGGTAGCGGGGGCCCCCTCAATGAGCAGTTCTTC. Its translation is CASSEVGSGGPLNEQFF.

This clonotype was detected a few times. This chain links TRBV4-3 with TRBJ1-2; D gene uncertain. CDR1 is LGHNA, CDR2 YSLEER, per germline. The V gene lost 0 bases and the J gene lost 3 bases, with 14 bases spanning the gap. The CDR3 totals 16 residues. Here the CDR3 DNA reads TGCGCCAGCAGCCAAGATGGCGTGGAGGTAGACTATGGCTACACCTTC. Its protein is CASSQDGVEVDYGYTF.

The chain joins TRBV6-1 to TRBJ2-2; the match to TRBD1 covers 8 bases. The V and J ends lost 5 bases and 5 bases, in that order; junction bases with no gene match: 4. This CDR3 has 14 residues. From germline, CDR1 is MNHNS and CDR2 SASEGT. The CDR3 DNA reads TGTGCCAGCAGTCCAGGGGGCTGGACCGGGGAGCTGTTTTTT. This translates into CASSPGGWTGELFF.

There are a few counts of this clonotype. The chain employs TRBV7-2 and TRBJ2-2; D perhaps matches TRBD2 (5 bases). V was pared by 5 bases and J by 6 bases, with 13 bases between. The CDR3 is made up of 14 amino acids. Germline V CDR1 and CDR2: SGHTA, FQGNSA. CDR3 bases: TGTGCCAGCAGCACCTCCGGCGGGTCCGGGGAGCTGTTTTTT. The encoded protein is CASSTSGGSGELFF.

J is TRBJ2-1 and V is TRBV5-1; 8 bases map to TRBD2. The CDR3 is 19 amino acids. V was pared by 6 bases and J by 3 bases, with 20 bases of the junction left unmatched. Germline V gene sequence: CDR1 SGHRS, CDR2 YFSETQ. Here the CDR3 reads CASTQTPGLFAGGYNEQFF. For the CDR3, the DNA is TGCGCCAGCACACAAACCCCAGGCCTTTTCGCGGGGGGCTACAATGAGCAGTTCTTC.

The gene calls are TRBV20-1 and TRBJ1-2; a possible D gene is TRBD1 (5 bases). This CDR3 has 11 amino acids. Germline CDR1 and CDR2: DFQATT and SNEGSKA (reference sequence). DNA for the CDR3: TGCGGCGGGGGGTTGTATGATGGCTACACCTTC. Translated, it gives CGGGLYDGYTF.

This clonotype was seen a few times. The V and J genes are TRBV20-1 and TRBJ2-7; 7 bases map to TRBD2. This CDR3 has 14 residues. Trimming took 4 bases from V and 0 from J; bases not matched to a gene: 6. The germline CDR1 and CDR2 sequences are DFQATT and SNEGSKA (reference sequence). CDR3 DNA sequence: TGCAGTGCTAACAGAGGGACTAACTCCTACGAGCAGTACTTC. It codes for CSANRGTNSYEQYF.

This chain connects TRBV12-5 to TRBJ1-1, with TRBD1 identical over 8 bases. V trimming: 0 bases; J trimming: 1 base; junction bases outside the gene matches: 7. Germline V gives CDR1 LGHNT, CDR2 FRNRAP. The CDR3 totals 17 residues. CDR3 in amino acids: CASGLVHTGGGNTEAFF. DNA of the CDR3: TGTGCTAGTGGTTTGGTACATACAGGGGGAGGGAACACTGAAGCTTTCTTT.

This clonotype was recorded a few times. This chain uses TRBV6-5 with TRBJ2-7, with D possibly TRBD2 on 5 matching bases. The CDR3 has 13 amino acids. In germline, CDR1 is MNHEY, CDR2 SVGAGI. V was trimmed by 5 bases and J by 2 bases, leaving 10 bases between them. The CDR3 is CASSTRGAYEQYV. The CDR3 nucleotides are TGTGCCAGCAGTACTCGGGGAGCCTACGAGCAGTACGTC.

V and J are TRBV6-5 and TRBJ2-2; D uncertain. This CDR3 is built from 13 residues. Germline CDR1 is MNHEY and CDR2 is SVGAGI. V dropped 2 bases and J dropped 6 bases, with 7 bases sitting between them. The CDR3, as DNA: TGTGCCAGCAGTTACCTCGGTCCCGGGGAGCTGTTTTTT. As protein: CASSYLGPGELFF.

This clonotype was counted ten times or more. The chain recombines TRBV5-4 with TRBJ2-5; D ambiguous. The CDR3 totals 13 residues. Germline CDR1 is SGHNT and CDR2 is YYREEE (reference sequence). Trimming took off 5 bases at V and 1 base at J, with 9 bases between the two ends. This CDR3 is CASSPAGQETQYF. The CDR3 DNA follows: TGTGCCAGCAGTCCCGCAGGCCAAGAGACCCAGTACTTC.

A few counts support this clonotype. CDR3 sequence (DNA): TGCGCCAGCAGCTCGACTGAAGGGGGGGCTGAGACCCAGTACTTC. This sequence encodes CASSSTEGGAETQYF. The V call is TRBV5-1, the J call TRBJ2-5; D might be TRBD2 (7 bases). CDR3 length equals 15 residues. Trimming removed 3 bases from V and 5 bases from J, with 17 bases in between. Germline assignment: CDR1 SGHRS and CDR2 YFSETQ.

The chain joins TRBV9 to TRBJ1-5; D uncertain. The V end lost 4 bases, the J end lost 1 base, and 9 bases lay between the germline ends. CDR3 size: 14 residues. Germline assignment: CDR1 SGDLS and CDR2 YYNGEE. CDR3: CASSNLGSNQPQHF. The CDR3 region has the DNA TGTGCCAGCAGCAACTTGGGAAGCAATCAGCCCCAGCATTTT.

The J gene is TRBJ1-6, the V gene TRBV7-6, with 7 bases that match TRBD1. V lost 3 bases and J lost 0; bases outside the gene matches: 5. Germline CDR1 is SGHVS and CDR2 is FNYEAQ. This CDR3 region has 17 residues. Written as DNA, the CDR3 is TGTGCCAGCAGCTTTTATCCAGGGGGCTCCTATAATTCACCCCTCCACTTT. Translating it yields CASSFYPGGSYNSPLHF.

This chain uses TRBV12-3 or TRBV12-4 with TRBJ2-1; tentatively, D is TRBD1 (5 bases). This CDR3 is built from 13 residues. Deletions cut 6 bases from V and 7 bases from J, with 13 bases between. CDR3 amino acids: CASRDIQGNEQFF. The DNA of the CDR3 is TGTGCCAGCAGAGATATTCAGGGTAATGAGCAGTTCTTC.

The sample holds a few counts of this clonotype. The rearrangement links TRBV4-1 to TRBJ2-7; 10 bases are a match to TRBD1. Per germline, CDR1 MGHRA and CDR2 YSYEKL. V trimming: 1 base; J trimming: 6 bases; junction bases outside the gene matches: 9. The CDR3 covers 16 residues. The CDR3 reads CASSQVHRDRGSEQYF. In nucleotides, the CDR3 is TGCGCCAGCAGCCAAGTCCACCGGGACAGGGGTTCCGAGCAGTACTTC.

The chain has TRBV2 and TRBJ2-7; D may be TRBD2 (5 bases). Germline assignment: CDR1 SNHLY and CDR2 FYNNEI. The CDR3 extends over 14 amino acids. V lost 7 bases and J lost 1, with 14 bases in between. CDR3 DNA sequence: TGTGCCAGCACCCGGGGTATTGGGTCCTACGAGCAGTACTTC. As protein: CASTRGIGSYEQYF.

This clonotype has more than one count but fewer than ten. This rearrangement joins TRBV7-2 to TRBJ1-1; D is uncertain. The V end was cut by 0 bases, the J end by 1 base, with 6 bases between. This CDR3 contains 14 residues. The germline V gene encodes CDR1 SGHTA and CDR2 FQGNSA. The DNA of the CDR3 is TGTGCCAGCAGCTTAGCGTTCACGAACACTGAAGCTTTCTTT. Translating gives CASSLAFTNTEAFF.

This clonotype was recorded once. The V gene is TRBV7-9, the J gene TRBJ1-1, with no clear D. The V gene lost 6 bases and the J gene lost 3 bases, with 20 bases spanning the gap. The CDR3 has 16 residues. Germline values: CDR1 SEHNR, CDR2 FQNEAQ (reference sequence). CDR3 DNA: TGTGCCAGCAGTAACTTAAGTGGGTTTTGGTACACTGAAGCTTTCTTT. Its translation: CASSNLSGFWYTEAFF.

The chain couples TRBV20-1 to TRBJ2-7, with a weak D call TRBD1 (5 bases). CDR1 and CDR2 from the germline V gene are DFQATT and SNEGSKA (reference sequence). Trimming shortened V by 7 bases and J by 0 bases, and 16 bases separated the two germline ends. CDR3 length: 14 amino acids. The CDR3 bases are TGCAGTGTCTACAGGCCCCTAGGCTCCTACGAGCAGTACTTC. The encoded protein is CSVYRPLGSYEQYF.

V is TRBV5-1 and J is TRBJ1-3, with D hard to call. Germline CDR1 SGHRS, CDR2 YFSETQ. The CDR3 consists of 15 residues. Trimming took off 4 bases at V and 2 bases at J, with 13 bases between the two ends. The CDR3 loop reads CASSNPSGAGNTIYF. The CDR3 nucleotides read TGCGCCAGCAGCAACCCTAGCGGGGCTGGAAACACCATATATTTT.